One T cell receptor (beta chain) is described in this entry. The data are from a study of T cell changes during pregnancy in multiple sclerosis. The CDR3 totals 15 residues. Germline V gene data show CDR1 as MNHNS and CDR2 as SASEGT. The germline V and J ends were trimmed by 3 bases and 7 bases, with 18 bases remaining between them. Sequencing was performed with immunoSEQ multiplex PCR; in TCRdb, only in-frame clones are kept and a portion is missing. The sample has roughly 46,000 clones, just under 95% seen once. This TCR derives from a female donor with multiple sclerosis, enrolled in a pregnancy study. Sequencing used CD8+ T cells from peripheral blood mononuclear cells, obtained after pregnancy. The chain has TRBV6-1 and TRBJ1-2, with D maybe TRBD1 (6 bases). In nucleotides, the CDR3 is TGTGCCAGCAGTGAGCAGTCAGGGGCAGCTGCTGGCTACACCTTC. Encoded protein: CASSEQSGAAAGYTF.